According to its frequency, the clone carrying this T cell receptor beta chain is medium-sized. Its antigen is as yet unknown. The CDR3 end is not reached by the read, which stops 3 residues before it; the germline J gene fills it in. These data belong to a study of T cells in women clearing cervical HPV infection. Study summary: Case blood was drawn a median approximately 150 days after lesion detection. Broader study findings: Repertoire richness, not evenness, was significantly elevated in CIN3+ cases versus controls. TRBV6-7 relative abundance averaged roughly 0.1% in cases and roughly 0.17% in controls.

Sequenced by immunoSEQ multiplex PCR; TCRdb stores in-frame clones only, minus some. In all, the sample yields around 16,000 clones. Germline V CDR1 and CDR2: SEHNR, FQNEAQ (reference sequence). This CDR3 contains 15 residues. The V and J ends lost 10 bases and 1 base, in that order; junction bases with no gene match: 8. MY09/MY11 PCR detected cervical HPV DNA; dot-blot assigned genotypes. The chain employs TRBV7-9 and TRBJ2-4, with 9 nucleotides matching TRBD1. The sequenced sample was blood buffy coat. The sequence derives from a woman aged 18 to 75 with a cervical HPV16 infection that either progressed to CIN3+ or cleared (not recorded which). The CDR3 spells CATRQGGGAKNIQYF. The sequenced part of the CDR3 DNA is TGTGCCACCCGACAGGGGGGCGGGGCCAAAAACATT. The full variable domain, completed using reference TRBV7-9 and TRBJ2-4, is DTGVSQNPRHKITKRGQNVTFRCDPISEHNRLYWYRQTLGQGPEFLTYFQNEAQLEKSRLLSDRFSAERPKGSFSTLEIQRTEQGDSAMYLCATRQGGGAKNIQYFGAGTRLSVL.